These T cell receptor beta chains were read from a single sample in a study of blood T cell repertoires in COVID-19. Clones were sequenced by immunoSEQ multiplex PCR, and TCRdb holds only the in-frame ones, with some missing. Of 300,000 to 350,000 clones in the sample, over 70% were seen once. Sequencing used peripheral blood. The source is a man aged 25-45 years with active or convalescent COVID-19. Both conserved end residues are part of each CDR3. A D gene is named only where the DNA matches it firmly. For some rows the clone size is stated as once, few or many, or as a class when expanded; others skip it.

v_call,clone_size,j_call,d_call,cdr3_nt,cdr3_aa
TRBV6-5,.,TRBJ2-2,TRBD2,TGTGCCAGCAGTTACGGGGCGGGAGGCCGCAGCGGGGAGCTGTTTTTT,CASSYGAGGRSGELFF
TRBV7-3,.,TRBJ1-1,.,TGTGCCAGCAGCTTAAGGGCCCTGGACAGATCGACCATGAACACTGAAGCTTTCTTT,CASSLRALDRSTMNTEAFF
TRBV14,.,TRBJ2-7,.,TGTGCCAGCAGCGTCTTACAGGGGGGGTACGAGCAGTACTTC,CASSVLQGGYEQYF
TRBV6-5,.,TRBJ1-1,.,TGTGCCAGCAGCAGGGGGAACACTGAAGCTTTCTTT,CASSRGNTEAFF
TRBV10-3,.,TRBJ2-7,.,TGTGCCATCAGGGGCAGGGCTACCTACGAGCAGTACTTC,CAIRGRATYEQYF
TRBV5-4,.,TRBJ2-2,TRBD2,TGTGCCAGCAGATTAGCGGGAGCCCTCACCGGGGAGCTGTTTTTT,CASRLAGALTGELFF
TRBV27,.,TRBJ2-1,.,TGTGCCAGCAGTTTATCCCCCCGGGTCAATGAGCAGTTCTTC,CASSLSPRVNEQFF
TRBV5-1,.,TRBJ2-3,TRBD2,TGCGCCAGCAGCTGGACTAGCGGATTCACAGATACGCAGTATTTT,CASSWTSGFTDTQYF
TRBV24-1,.,TRBJ1-1,TRBD1,TGTGCCACTGAACCCGGACAGGGGAACACTGAAGCTTTCTTT,CATEPGQGNTEAFF
TRBV5-1,.,TRBJ1-1,.,TGCGCCAGCAGCTCGACCGGGACGGGGGGAGCTGAAGCTTTCTTT,CASSSTGTGGAEAFF
TRBV30,few,TRBJ2-2,.,TGTGCCTGGACCTACAGGGATCGGGGCACCGGGGAGCTGTTTTTT,CAWTYRDRGTGELFF
TRBV28,.,TRBJ2-2,.,TGTGCCAGCAACCCCCAGGACAGATACACCGGGGAGCTGTTTTTT,CASNPQDRYTGELFF
TRBV6-2/TRBV6-3,few,TRBJ2-1,.,TGTGCCAGCAGTTACTTCTCAGGGAATGAGCAGTTCTTC,CASSYFSGNEQFF
TRBV20-1,.,TRBJ1-6,TRBD1,TGCAGTGCCAGTAACAGGGGATCACCCCTCCACTTT,CSASNRGSPLHF
TRBV30,.,TRBJ1-3,.,TGTGCCTGGCTTCCACTGGGGGACACCCCTAAAGTAGCCTTT,CAWLPLGDTPKVAF
TRBV4-1,.,TRBJ1-5,.,TGCGCCAGCAGCAGCCTATTCAGGGTGCGCAATCAGCCCCAGCATTTT,CASSSLFRVRNQPQHF
TRBV27,.,TRBJ1-5,.,TGTGCCAGCAGTCCCCGTGTAGATTTTTATAGCAATCAGCCCCAGCATTTT,CASSPRVDFYSNQPQHF